This T cell receptor (beta chain) stems from a study of cytomegalovirus exposure and HLA in healthy donors. With 60 Vbeta and 13 Jbeta primers, the PCR was carried out. Authors' analysis steps: Later reanalysis found roughly 80 million unique TCR beta chains, some 10 million of them shared. The method was immunoSEQ multiplex PCR; TCRdb's version includes in-frame clones alone and lacks a portion of them. The V and J calls and the clone size are those of that table, but D and trimming were determined from the DNA. Counted here are more than 110,000 clones, about 77% occurring once; the ten biggest clones make up about 3.7%. Trimming removed 6 bases from V and 0 bases from J, with 11 bases in between. The CDR3 consists of 15 residues. Germline loops: CDR1 SNHLY, CDR2 FYNNEI.

The specimen sequenced was PBMCs. This clonotype originated in a male donor in good health and CMV-seronegative. This chain connects TRBV2 to TRBJ2-2, with D possibly TRBD1 on 6 matching bases. The CDR3 bases are TGTGCCAGCAGGCTGTGGGACACGAACACCGGGGAGCTGTTTTTT. Its translation: CASRLWDTNTGELFF.